The rows below give T cell receptor beta chains drawn from one sample of a study of beta chain features in type 1 diabetes. Some clones are missing from TCRdb's copy, which holds only in-frame ones; the method was immunoSEQ multiplex PCR. This sample yields 500,000 to 850,000 clones, of which 11% to 15% are seen a single time; roughly 0.04% belongs to the top ten. Input material: naive CD4+ T cells from blood. All receptors come from a man aged 18 to 30 with type 1 diabetes. Both conserved end residues are part of each CDR3.

V gene	J gene	CDR3 protein
TRBV6-1	TRBJ1-1	CASSVDSRGTEAFF
TRBV7-7	TRBJ2-3	CASSAGTGITDTQYF
TRBV5-6	TRBJ2-1	CASSGPGTSVVEQFF
TRBV29-1	TRBJ2-7	CSGGTGSYEQYF
TRBV29-1	TRBJ2-2	CSGTGGPDGELFF
TRBV21-1	TRBJ1-5	CGGDRNQPQHF
TRBV9	TRBJ2-5	CASSVGIAGGQETQYF
TRBV18	TRBJ2-3	CASSLGLAGTDTQYF
TRBV5-4	TRBJ2-5	CASSLDTQETQYF
TRBV5-6	TRBJ2-7	CASSRGGREQYF
TRBV5-1	TRBJ1-5	CASSLSDSNQPQHF
TRBV9	TRBJ2-1	CASSVTGTGGNEQFF
TRBV2	TRBJ1-2	CASRTGHGYTF
TRBV11-3	TRBJ2-3	CASSRSKRGVTDTQYF
TRBV9	TRBJ2-1	CASSAQGQGNNEQFF
TRBV29-1	TRBJ1-5	CSVATDNFDQPQHF
TRBV2	TRBJ2-5	CASVSGLQETQYF
TRBV10-2	TRBJ2-5	CASSEIGRQETQYF
TRBV7-2	TRBJ2-7	CASSPRGEQYF
TRBV15	TRBJ2-5	CATSKGPETQYF
TRBV6-5	TRBJ2-7	CASRKGGLPYEQYF
TRBV6-6	TRBJ1-1	CASSPGGLGTEAFF
TRBV28	TRBJ2-4	CASSLGGAKNIQYF
TRBV11-3	TRBJ2-1	CASSLDSVRGGSYNEQFF
TRBV5-4	TRBJ1-1	CASSRRQGGTEAFF
TRBV9	TRBJ1-5	CASSPDGGSWNQPQHF
TRBV25-1	TRBJ2-3	CASSDRLQVDTQYF
TRBV28	TRBJ1-4	CASSPPRQGRYEKLFF
TRBV29-1	TRBJ1-2	CSVRWGAGYGYTF
TRBV29-1	TRBJ1-1	CSVEPSRFTGDMNTEAFF
TRBV15	TRBJ1-4	CATSRGPADTMVFF
TRBV15	TRBJ2-7	CATSRVGTKNTTYEQYF
TRBV9	TRBJ2-5	CASSYTSGQETQYF
TRBV7-2	TRBJ2-1	CASSSRLGGREQFF
TRBV7-2	TRBJ1-1	CASSLWVNTEAFF
TRBV4-3	TRBJ1-2	CASSQERGKGGYTF
TRBV7-2	TRBJ1-5	CASSLEGDQPQHF
TRBV30	TRBJ2-7	CAWSIQGARGQYF
TRBV2	TRBJ1-3	CASSQTLGGNTIYF
TRBV6-1	TRBJ1-1	CASSATTGNTEAFF
TRBV27	TRBJ1-1	CASRLGLLVNTEAFF
TRBV5-1	TRBJ1-2	CASSLDRDGYTF
TRBV5-1	TRBJ2-5	CASSLGQRRETQYF
TRBV20-1	TRBJ2-7	CSARMSYEQYF
TRBV5-1	TRBJ2-5	CASSIAGTEETQYF
TRBV7-9	TRBJ2-1	CASSPGTSGAYNEQFF
TRBV5-1	TRBJ1-6	CASTISTGGNSPLHF
TRBV9	TRBJ2-7	CAPREGQYF
TRBV5-1	TRBJ1-5	CASSDTPGTGEQPQHF
TRBV30	TRBJ1-1	CAWTRTGLNTEAFF
TRBV4-2	TRBJ1-1	CASSQDSRTDEAFF
TRBV2	TRBJ1-2	CASSEDVRNGYTF
TRBV7-3	TRBJ2-3	CASSLTPGGSGTDTQYF
TRBV5-4	TRBJ2-7	CASSGRGNYEQYF
TRBV10-3	TRBJ1-6	CAISMETASPLHF